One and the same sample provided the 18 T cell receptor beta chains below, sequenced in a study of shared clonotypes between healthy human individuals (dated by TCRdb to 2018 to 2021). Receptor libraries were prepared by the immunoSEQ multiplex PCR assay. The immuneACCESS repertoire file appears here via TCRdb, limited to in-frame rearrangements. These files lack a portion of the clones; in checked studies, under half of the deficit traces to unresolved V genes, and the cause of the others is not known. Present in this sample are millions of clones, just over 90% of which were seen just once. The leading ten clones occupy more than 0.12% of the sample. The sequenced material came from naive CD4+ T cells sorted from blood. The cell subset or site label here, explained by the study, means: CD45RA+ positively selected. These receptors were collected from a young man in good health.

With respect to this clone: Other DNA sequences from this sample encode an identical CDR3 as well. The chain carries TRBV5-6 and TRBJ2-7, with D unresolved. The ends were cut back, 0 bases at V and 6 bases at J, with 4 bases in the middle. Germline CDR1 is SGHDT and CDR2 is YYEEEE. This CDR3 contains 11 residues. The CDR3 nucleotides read TGTGCCAGCAGCTTGGTCAGCGAGCAGTACTTC. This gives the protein CASSLVSEQYF.

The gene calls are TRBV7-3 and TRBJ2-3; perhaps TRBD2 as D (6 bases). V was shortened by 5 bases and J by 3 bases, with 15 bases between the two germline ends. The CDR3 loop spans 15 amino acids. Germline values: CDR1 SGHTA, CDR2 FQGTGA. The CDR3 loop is CASSRAGLGTDTQYF. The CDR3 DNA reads TGTGCCAGCAGCCGGGCGGGGTTAGGGACAGATACGCAGTATTTT.

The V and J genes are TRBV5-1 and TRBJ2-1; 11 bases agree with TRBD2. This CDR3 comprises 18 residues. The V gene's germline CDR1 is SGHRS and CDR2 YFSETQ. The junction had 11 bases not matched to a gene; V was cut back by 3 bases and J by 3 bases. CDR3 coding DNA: TGCGCCAGCAGCTCCGCCCTACTAGCGGGGGCCTTCTACAATGAGCAGTTCTTC. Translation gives CASSSALLAGAFYNEQFF.

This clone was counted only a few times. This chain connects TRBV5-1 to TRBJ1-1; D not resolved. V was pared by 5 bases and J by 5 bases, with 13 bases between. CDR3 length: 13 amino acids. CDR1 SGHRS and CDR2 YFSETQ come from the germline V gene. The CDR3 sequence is CASRALRSTEAFF. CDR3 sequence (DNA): TGCGCCAGCAGAGCCCTCCGGTCAACTGAAGCTTTCTTT. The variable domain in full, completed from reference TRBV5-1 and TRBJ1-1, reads KAGVTQTPRYLIKTRGQQVTLSCSPISGHRSVSWYQQTPGQGLQFLFEYFSETQRNKGNFPGRFSGRQFSNSRSEMNVSTLELGDSALYLCASRALRSTEAFFGQGTRLTVV.

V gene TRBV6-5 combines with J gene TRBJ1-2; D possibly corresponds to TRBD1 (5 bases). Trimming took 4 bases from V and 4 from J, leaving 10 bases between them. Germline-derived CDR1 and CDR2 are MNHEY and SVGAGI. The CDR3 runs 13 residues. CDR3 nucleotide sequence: TGTGCCAGCAGTTTGGGACGGTTCTATGGCTACACCTTC. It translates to CASSLGRFYGYTF.

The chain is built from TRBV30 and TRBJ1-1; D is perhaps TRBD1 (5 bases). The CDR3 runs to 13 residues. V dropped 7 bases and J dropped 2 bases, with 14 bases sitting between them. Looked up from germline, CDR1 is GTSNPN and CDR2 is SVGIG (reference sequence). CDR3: CASWSDSNTEAFF. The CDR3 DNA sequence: TGTGCCTCTTGGTCAGACAGTAACACTGAAGCTTTCTTT.

As DNA, the CDR3 is TGTGCCAGCAGTAAACTGGACAGACCTAGCAATCAGCCCCAGCATTTT. Its translation: CASSKLDRPSNQPQHF. The gene calls are TRBV6-6 and TRBJ1-5, with D possibly matching TRBD1 (6 bases). V was cut by 5 bases and J by 0 bases, with 14 bases left in between. This CDR3 region has 16 residues. Looked up from germline, CDR1 is MNHNY and CDR2 is SVGAGI (reference sequence).

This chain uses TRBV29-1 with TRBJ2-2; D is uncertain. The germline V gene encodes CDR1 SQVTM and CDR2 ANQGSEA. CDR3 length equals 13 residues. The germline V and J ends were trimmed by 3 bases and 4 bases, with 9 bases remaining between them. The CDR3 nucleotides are TGCAGCGTTGACGACGATAGCACCGGGGAGCTGTTTTTT. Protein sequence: CSVDDDSTGELFF.

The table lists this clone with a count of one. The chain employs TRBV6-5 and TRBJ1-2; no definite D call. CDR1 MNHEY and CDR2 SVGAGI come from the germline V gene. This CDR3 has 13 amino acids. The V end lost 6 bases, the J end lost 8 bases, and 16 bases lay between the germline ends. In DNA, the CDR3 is TGTGCCAGCAGATATAGGGTTGTGGGAGGCTACACCTTC. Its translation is CASRYRVVGGYTF.

The chain's CDR3 is CASSGQGLDTQYF. The CDR3, as DNA: TGCGCCAGCAGCGGACAGGGACTAGATACGCAGTATTTT. V is TRBV10-1 and J is TRBJ2-3, with TRBD1 matching over 8 bases. J gave up 5 bases and V 6 bases, and 4 bases lay outside the gene matches. The CDR3 runs 13 residues. Per the germline V gene, CDR1 is WNHNN and CDR2 is SYGVQD (reference sequence).

The CDR3 spells CASSFRQGTYNEQFF. DNA of the CDR3: TGTGCCAGCAGCTTTCGACAGGGTACCTACAATGAGCAGTTCTTC. The chain recombines TRBV7-2 with TRBJ2-1; 7 bases are shared with TRBD1. The V gene end was trimmed by 3 bases and the J gene end by 2 bases; junction bases not matched to a gene: 4. Germline V gene lookup returns CDR1 SGHTA and CDR2 FQGNSA. This CDR3 has 15 amino acids.

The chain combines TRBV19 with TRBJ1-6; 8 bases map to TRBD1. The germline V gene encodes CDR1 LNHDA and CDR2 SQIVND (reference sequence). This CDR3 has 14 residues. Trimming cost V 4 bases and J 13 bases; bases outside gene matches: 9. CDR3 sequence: CASSSSGQGSPLHF. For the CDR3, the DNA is TGTGCCAGTAGTAGCTCTGGACAGGGATCCCCCCTCCACTTT.

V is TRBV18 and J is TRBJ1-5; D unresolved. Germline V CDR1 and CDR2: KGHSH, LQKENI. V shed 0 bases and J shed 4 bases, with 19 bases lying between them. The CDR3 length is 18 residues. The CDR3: CASSPPGRVPPLNQPQHF. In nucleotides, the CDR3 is TGTGCCAGCTCACCACCAGGACGGGTACCTCCGCTTAATCAGCCCCAGCATTTT.

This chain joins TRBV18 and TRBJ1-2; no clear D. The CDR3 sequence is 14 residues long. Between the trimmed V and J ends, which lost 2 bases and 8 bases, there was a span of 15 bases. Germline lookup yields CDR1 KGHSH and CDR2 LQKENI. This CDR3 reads CASSPDEGMGGYTF. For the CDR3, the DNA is TGTGCCAGCTCACCAGATGAAGGTATGGGAGGCTACACCTTC.

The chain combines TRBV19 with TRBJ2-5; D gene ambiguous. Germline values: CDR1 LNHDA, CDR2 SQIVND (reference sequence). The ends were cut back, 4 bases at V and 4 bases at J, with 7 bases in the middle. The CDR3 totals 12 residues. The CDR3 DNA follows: TGTGCCAGTAGTAATCAGAGAGAGACCCAGTACTTC. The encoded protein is CASSNQRETQYF.

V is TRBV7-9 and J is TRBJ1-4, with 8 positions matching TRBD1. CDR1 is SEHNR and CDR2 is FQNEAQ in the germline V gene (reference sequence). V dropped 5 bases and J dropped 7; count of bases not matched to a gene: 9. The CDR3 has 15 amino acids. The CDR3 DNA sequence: TGTGCCAGCAGCCTACAGACAGGGGTGACTGAAAAACTGTTTTTT. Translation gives CASSLQTGVTEKLFF.

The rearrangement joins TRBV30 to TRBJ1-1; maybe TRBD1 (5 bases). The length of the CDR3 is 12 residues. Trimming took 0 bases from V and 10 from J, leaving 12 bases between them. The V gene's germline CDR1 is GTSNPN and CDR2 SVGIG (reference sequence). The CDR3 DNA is TGTGCCTGGAGTGTTTCAGGGTATGGAGCTTTCTTT. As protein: CAWSVSGYGAFF.

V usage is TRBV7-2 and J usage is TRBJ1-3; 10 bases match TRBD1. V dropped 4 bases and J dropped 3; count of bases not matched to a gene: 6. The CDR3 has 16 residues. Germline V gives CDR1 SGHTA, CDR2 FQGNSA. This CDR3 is CASSSLDRGRGNTIYF. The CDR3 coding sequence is TGTGCCAGCAGCTCCTTAGACAGGGGGCGTGGAAACACCATATATTTT.